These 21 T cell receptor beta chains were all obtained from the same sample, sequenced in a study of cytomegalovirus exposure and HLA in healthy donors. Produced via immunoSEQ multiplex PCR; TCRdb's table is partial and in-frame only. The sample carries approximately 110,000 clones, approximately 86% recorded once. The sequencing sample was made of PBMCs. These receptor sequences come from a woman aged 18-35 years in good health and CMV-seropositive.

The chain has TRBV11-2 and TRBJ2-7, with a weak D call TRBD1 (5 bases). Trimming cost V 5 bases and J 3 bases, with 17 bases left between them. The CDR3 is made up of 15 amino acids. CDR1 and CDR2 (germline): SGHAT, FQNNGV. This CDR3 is CASSPTGPGRYEQYF. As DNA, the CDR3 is TGTGCCAGCAGCCCTACAGGCCCAGGACGCTACGAGCAGTACTTC.

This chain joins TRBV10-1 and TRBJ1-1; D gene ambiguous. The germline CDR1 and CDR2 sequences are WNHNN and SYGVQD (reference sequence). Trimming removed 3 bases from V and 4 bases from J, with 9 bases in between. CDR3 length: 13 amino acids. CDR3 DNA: TGCGCCAGCAGTGATCCGGGGTTCACTGAAGCTTTCTTT. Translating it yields CASSDPGFTEAFF.

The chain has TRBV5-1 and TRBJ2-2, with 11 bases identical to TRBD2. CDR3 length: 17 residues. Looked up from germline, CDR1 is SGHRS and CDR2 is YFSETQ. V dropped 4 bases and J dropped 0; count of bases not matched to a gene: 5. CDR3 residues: CASSPGTSGANTGELFF. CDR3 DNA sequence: TGCGCCAGCAGCCCAGGGACTAGCGGAGCGAACACCGGGGAGCTGTTTTTT.

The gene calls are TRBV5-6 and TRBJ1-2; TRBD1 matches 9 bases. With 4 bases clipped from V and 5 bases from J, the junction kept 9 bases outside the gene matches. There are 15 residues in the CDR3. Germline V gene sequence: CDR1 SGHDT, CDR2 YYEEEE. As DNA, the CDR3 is TGTGCCAGCAGCCCGGACAGGGGTCGAGGGTATGGCTACACCTTC. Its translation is CASSPDRGRGYGYTF.

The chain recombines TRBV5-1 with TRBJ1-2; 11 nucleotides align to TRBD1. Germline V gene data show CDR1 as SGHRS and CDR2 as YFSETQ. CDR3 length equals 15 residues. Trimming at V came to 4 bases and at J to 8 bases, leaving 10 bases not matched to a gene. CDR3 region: CASSPGQGASGGYTF. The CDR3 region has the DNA TGCGCCAGCAGCCCTGGACAGGGGGCTTCAGGAGGCTACACCTTC.

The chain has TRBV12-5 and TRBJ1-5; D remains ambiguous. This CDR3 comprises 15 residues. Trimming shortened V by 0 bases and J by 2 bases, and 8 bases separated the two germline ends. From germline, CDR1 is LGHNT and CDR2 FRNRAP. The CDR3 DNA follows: TGTGCTAGTGGTTTGGTAGTGGGAGGCAATCAGCCCCAGCATTTT. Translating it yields CASGLVVGGNQPQHF.

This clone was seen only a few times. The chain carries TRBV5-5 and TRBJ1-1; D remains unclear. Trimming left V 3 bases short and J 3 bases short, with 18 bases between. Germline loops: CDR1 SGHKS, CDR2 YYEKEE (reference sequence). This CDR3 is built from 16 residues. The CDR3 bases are TGTGCCAGCAGCTCACGTAGAGGGCCCGGGGACACTGAAGCTTTCTTT. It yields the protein CASSSRRGPGDTEAFF.

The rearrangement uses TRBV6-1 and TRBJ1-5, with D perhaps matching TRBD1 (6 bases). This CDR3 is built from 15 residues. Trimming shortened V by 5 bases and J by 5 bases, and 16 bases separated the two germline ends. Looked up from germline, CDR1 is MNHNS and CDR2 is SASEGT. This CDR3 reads CASSRLRTADQPQHF. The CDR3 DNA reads TGTGCCAGCAGTCGACTAAGGACAGCGGATCAGCCCCAGCATTTT.

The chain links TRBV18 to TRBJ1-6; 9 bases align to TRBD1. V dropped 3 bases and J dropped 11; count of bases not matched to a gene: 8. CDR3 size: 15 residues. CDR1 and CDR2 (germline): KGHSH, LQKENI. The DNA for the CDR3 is TGTGCCAGCTCACCCGAGGACAGGGGCGGGACACCCCTCCACTTT. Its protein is CASSPEDRGGTPLHF.

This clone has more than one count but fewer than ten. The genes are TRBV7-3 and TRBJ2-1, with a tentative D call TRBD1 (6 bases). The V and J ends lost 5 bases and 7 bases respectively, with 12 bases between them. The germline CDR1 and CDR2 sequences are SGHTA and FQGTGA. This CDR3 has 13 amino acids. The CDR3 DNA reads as TGTGCCAGCAGCCCCGGGACACCAAATGAGCAGTTCTTC. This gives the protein CASSPGTPNEQFF.

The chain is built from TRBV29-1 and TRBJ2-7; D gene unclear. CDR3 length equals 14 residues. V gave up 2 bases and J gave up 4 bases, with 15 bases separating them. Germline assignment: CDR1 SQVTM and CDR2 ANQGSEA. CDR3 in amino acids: CSVESSGQRYEQYF. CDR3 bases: TGCAGCGTTGAATCCTCTGGGCAAAGATACGAGCAGTACTTC.

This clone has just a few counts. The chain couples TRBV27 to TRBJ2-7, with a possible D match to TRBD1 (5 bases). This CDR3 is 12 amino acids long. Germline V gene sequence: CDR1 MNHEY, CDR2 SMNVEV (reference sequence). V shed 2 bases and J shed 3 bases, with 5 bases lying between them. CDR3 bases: TGTGCCAGCAGTTTAACAGGCTACGAGCAGTACTTC. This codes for CASSLTGYEQYF.

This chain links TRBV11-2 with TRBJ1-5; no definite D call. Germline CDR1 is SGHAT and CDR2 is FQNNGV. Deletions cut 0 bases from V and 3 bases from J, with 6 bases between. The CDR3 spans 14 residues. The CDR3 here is CASSLETDNQPQHF. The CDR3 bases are TGTGCCAGCAGCTTAGAAACAGACAATCAGCCCCAGCATTTT.

The CDR3 protein is CASSLGDSPYEQYF. In DNA, the CDR3 is TGTGCCAGCAGCTTAGGCGACAGTCCCTACGAGCAGTACTTC. The chain carries TRBV7-2 and TRBJ2-7, with TRBD1 as a possible D gene (5 bases). Germline CDR1 is SGHTA and CDR2 is FQGNSA. The CDR3 loop spans 14 amino acids. V lost 1 base to trimming and J lost 2 bases, with 9 bases between them.

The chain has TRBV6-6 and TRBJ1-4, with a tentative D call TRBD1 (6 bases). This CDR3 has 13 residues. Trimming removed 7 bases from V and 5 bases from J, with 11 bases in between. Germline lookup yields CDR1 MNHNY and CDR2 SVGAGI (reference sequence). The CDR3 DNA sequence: TGTGCCAGCAACCAACAGGGCAATGAAAAACTGTTTTTT. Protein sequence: CASNQQGNEKLFF.

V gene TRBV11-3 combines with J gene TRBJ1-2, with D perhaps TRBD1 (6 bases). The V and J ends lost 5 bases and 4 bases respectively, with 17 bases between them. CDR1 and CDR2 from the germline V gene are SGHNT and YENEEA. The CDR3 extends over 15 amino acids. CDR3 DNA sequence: TGTGCCAGCAGCCCCGAGACAGGAGAGATCTATGGCTACACCTTC. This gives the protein CASSPETGEIYGYTF. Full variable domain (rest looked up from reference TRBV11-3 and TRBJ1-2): EAGVVQSPRYKIIEKKQPVAFWCNPISGHNTLYWYLQNLGQGPELLIRYENEEAVDDSQLPKDRFSAERLKGVDSTLKIQPAELGDSAVYLCASSPETGEIYGYTFGSGTRLTVV.

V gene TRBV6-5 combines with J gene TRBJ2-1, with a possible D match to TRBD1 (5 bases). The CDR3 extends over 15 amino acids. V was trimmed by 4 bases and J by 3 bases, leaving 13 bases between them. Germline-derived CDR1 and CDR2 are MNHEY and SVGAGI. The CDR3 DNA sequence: TGTGCCAGCAGTTTGACAGAACTTGGCTACAATGAGCAGTTCTTC. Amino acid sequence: CASSLTELGYNEQFF.

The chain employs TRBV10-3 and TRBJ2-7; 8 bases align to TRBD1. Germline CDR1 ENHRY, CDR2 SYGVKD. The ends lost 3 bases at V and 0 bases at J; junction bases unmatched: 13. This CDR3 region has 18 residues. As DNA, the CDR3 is TGTGCCATCAGTGATGAGGGCAGGGGGCGCCTTAGCTCCTACGAGCAGTACTTC. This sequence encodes CAISDEGRGRLSSYEQYF.

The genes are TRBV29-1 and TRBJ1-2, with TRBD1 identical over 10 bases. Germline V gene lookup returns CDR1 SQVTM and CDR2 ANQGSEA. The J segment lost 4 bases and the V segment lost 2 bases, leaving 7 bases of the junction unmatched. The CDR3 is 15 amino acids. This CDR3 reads CSVEWDRGFSYGYTF. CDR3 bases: TGCAGCGTTGAATGGGACAGGGGCTTTAGCTATGGCTACACCTTC.

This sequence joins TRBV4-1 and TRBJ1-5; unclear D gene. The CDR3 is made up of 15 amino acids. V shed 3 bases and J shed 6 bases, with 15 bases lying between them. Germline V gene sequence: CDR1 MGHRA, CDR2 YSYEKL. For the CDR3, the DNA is TGCGCCAGCAGCCAGAATCCCCAGGAAGGTCAGCCCCAGCATTTT. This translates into CASSQNPQEGQPQHF.

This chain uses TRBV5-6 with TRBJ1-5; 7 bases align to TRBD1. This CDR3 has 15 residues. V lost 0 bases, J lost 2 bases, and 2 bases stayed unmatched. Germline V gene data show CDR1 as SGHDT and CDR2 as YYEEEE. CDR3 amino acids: CASSLGRGRNQPQHF. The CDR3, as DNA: TGTGCCAGCAGCTTGGGAAGGGGGCGCAATCAGCCCCAGCATTTT.